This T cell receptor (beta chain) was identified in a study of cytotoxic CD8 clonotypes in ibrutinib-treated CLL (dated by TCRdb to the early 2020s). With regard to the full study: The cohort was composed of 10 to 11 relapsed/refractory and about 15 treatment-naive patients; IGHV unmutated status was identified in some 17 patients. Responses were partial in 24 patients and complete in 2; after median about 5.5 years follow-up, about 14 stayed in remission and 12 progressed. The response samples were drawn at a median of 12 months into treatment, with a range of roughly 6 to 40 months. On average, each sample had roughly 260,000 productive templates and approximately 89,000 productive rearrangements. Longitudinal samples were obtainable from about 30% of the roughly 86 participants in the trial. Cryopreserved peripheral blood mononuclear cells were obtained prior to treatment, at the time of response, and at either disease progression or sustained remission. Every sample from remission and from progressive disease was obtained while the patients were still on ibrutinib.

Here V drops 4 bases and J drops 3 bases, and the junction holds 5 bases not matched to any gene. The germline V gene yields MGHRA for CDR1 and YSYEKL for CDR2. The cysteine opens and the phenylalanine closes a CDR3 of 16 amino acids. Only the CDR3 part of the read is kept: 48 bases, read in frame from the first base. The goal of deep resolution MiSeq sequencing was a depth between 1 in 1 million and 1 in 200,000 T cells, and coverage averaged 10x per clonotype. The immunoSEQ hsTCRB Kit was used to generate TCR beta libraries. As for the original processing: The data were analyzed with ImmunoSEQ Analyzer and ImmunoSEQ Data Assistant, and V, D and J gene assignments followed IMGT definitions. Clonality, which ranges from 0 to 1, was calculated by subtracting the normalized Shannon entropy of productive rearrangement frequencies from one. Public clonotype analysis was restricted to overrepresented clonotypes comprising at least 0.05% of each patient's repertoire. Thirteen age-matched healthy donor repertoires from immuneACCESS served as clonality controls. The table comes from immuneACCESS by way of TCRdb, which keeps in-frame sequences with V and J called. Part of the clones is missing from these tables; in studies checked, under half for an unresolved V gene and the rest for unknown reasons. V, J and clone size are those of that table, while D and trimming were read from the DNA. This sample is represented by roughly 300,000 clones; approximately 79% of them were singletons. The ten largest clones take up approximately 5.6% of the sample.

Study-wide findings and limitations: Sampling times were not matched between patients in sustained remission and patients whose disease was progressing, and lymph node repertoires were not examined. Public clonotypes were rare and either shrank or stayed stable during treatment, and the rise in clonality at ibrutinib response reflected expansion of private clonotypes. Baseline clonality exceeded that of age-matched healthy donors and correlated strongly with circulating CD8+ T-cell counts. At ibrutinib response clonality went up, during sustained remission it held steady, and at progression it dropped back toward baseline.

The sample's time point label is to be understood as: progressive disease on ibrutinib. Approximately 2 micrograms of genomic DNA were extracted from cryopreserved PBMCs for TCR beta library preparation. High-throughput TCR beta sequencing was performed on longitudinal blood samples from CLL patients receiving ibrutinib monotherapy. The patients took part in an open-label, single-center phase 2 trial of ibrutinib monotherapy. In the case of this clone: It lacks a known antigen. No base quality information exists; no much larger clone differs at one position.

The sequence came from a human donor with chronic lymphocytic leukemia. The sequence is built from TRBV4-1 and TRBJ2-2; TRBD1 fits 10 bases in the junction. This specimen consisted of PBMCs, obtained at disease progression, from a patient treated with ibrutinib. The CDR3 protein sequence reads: CASSLRTGGHTGELFF. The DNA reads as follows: TGCGCCAGCAGCCTACGGACAGGGGGGCACACCGGGGAGCTGTTTTTT.